This TCR beta chain was obtained from a study of CD8+CD57+ T cells in acquired aplastic anemia. For CDR3 and TCR beta VDJ profiling, genomic DNA was the template used. TCRdb re-called the reads through MiXCR, storing one row per CDR3 protein. The repertoire has roughly 220,000 distinct CDR3 sequences, approximately 60% of them found once; the top ten carry roughly 62%. Of note for this clonotype: Its cognate antigen is unknown.

Findings and caveats of the study: Significant differences in CD8+ Simpson's diversity were not observed between patients and controls. A set of 25 to 30 CD8+ CDR3 sequences was shared between patients and controls, and these sequences appeared highly expressed in patients.

It was patients with CD8+CD57+ cell expansion by flow cytometry who were chosen for sequencing. Each patient carried a diagnosis of severe acquired aplastic anemia. Patients were treatment-naive when blood was sampled. The CDR3 contains 12 residues. Trimming stripped 6 bases from V and 10 bases from J, with 10 bases between. The material sequenced was sorted CD4+, CD8+, or CD8+CD57+ T cells (not recorded which) from PBMCs. This sequence originates from a human donor with aplastic anemia. This chain uses TRBV12-3 or TRBV12-4 with TRBJ1-6, with TRBD1 as a possible D gene (6 bases). The CDR3 region is CASSTGRSPLHF. Here the CDR3 DNA reads TGTGCCAGCAGCACAGGGAGATCACCCCTCCACTTT.